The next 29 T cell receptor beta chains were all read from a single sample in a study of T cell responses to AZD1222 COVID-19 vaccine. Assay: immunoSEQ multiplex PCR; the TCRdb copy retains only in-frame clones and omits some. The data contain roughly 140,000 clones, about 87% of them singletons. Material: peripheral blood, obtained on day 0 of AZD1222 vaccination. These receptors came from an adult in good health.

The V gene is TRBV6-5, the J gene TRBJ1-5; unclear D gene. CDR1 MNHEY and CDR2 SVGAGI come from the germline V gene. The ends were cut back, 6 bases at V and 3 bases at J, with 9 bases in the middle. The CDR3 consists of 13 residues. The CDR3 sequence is CASRNGYNQPQHF. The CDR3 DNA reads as TGTGCCAGCAGAAACGGTTACAATCAGCCCCAGCATTTT.

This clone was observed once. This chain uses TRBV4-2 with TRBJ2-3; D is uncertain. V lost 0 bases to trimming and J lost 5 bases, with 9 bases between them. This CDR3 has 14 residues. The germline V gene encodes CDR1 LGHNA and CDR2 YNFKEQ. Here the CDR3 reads CASSQDLGLDTQYF. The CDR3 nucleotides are TGTGCCAGCAGCCAAGATCTTGGGTTAGATACGCAGTATTTT.

CDR3 nucleotides: TGTGCCAGCAGTTTAGGTCCCTCTACTAGCGGGAGCGCCTACGAGCAGTACTTC. Its protein product is CASSLGPSTSGSAYEQYF. The chain employs TRBV27 and TRBJ2-7, with 11 bases matching TRBD2. Germline values: CDR1 MNHEY, CDR2 SMNVEV (reference sequence). The CDR3 is made up of 18 amino acids. V dropped 2 bases and J dropped 2; count of bases not matched to a gene: 11.

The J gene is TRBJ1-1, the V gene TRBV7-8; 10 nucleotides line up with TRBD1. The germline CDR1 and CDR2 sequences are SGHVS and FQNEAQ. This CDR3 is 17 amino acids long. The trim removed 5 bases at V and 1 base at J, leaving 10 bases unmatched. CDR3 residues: CASSPRDRGDRNTEAFF. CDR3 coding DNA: TGTGCCAGCAGCCCCCGGGACAGGGGAGACCGGAACACTGAAGCTTTCTTT.

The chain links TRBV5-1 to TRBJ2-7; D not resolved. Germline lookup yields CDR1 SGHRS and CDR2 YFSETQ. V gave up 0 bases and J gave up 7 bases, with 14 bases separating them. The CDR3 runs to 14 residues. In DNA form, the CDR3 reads TGCGCCAGCAGCTTGGGGACCGGCGTACGGGAGCAGTACTTC. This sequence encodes CASSLGTGVREQYF.

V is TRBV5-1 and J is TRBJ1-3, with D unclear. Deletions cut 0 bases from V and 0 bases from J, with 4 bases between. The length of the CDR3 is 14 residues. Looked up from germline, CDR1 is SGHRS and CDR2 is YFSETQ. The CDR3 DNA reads TGCGCCAGCAGCTTGGACCACTCTGGAAACACCATATATTTT. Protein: CASSLDHSGNTIYF.

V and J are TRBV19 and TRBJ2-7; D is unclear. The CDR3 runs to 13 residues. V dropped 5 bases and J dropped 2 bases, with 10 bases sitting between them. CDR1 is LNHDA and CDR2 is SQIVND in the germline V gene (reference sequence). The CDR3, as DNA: TGTGCCAGTAGTCCTGACAAAACCTACGAGCAGTACTTC. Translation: CASSPDKTYEQYF.

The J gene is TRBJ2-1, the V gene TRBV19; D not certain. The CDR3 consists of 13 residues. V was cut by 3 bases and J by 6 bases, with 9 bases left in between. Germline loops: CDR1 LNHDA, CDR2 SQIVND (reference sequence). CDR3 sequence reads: CASSIFKSNEQFF. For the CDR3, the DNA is TGTGCCAGTAGTATTTTCAAGTCCAATGAGCAGTTCTTC.

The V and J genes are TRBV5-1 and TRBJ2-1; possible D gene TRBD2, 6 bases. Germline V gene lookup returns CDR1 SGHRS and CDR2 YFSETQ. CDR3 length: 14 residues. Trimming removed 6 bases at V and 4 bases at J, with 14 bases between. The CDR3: CASTTEGSYNEQFF. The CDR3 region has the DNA TGCGCCAGCACAACGGAGGGTTCTTACAATGAGCAGTTCTTC.

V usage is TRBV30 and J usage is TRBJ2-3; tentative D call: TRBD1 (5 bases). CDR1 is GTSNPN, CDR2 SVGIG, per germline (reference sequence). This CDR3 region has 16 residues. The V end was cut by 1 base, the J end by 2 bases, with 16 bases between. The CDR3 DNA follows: TGTGCCTGGAGTGGCGTTGGGCAGGGCTTCACAGATACGCAGTATTTT. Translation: CAWSGVGQGFTDTQYF.

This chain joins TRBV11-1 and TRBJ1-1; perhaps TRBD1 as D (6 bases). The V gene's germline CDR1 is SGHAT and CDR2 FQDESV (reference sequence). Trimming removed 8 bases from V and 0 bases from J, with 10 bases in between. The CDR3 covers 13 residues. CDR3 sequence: CASERGVNTEAFF. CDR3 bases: TGTGCCAGCGAGAGGGGGGTGAACACTGAAGCTTTCTTT.

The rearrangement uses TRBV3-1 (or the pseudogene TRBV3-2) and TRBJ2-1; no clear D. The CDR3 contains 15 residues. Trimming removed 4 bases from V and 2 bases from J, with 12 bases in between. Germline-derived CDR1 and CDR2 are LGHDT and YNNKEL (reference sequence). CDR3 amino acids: CASSPTPLPYNEQFF. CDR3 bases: TGTGCCAGCAGCCCGACTCCATTACCCTACAATGAGCAGTTCTTC.

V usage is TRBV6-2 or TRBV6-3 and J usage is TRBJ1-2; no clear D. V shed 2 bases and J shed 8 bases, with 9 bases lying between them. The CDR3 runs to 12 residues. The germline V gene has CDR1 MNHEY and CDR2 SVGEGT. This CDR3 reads CASSYDVWGYTF. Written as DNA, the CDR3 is TGTGCCAGCAGTTACGATGTATGGGGCTACACCTTC.

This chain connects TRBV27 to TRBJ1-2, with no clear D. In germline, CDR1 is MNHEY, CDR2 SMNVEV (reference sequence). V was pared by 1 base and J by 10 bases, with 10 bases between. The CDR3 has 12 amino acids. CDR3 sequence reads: CASSLFGSSYTF. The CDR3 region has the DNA TGTGCCAGCAGTTTATTCGGCAGTTCCTACACCTTC.

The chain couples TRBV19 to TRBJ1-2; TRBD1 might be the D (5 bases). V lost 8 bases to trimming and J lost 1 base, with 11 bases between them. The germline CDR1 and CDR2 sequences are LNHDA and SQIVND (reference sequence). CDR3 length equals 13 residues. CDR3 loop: CASWGPINYGYTF. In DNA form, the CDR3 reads TGTGCCAGTTGGGGACCGATTAACTATGGCTACACCTTC.

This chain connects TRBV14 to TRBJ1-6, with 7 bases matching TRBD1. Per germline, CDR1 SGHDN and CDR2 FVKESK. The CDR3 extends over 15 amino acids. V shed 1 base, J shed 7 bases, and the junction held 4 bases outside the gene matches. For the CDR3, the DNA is TGTGCCAGCAGCCAAGGGGCAGGGGGAAATTCACCCCTCCACTTT. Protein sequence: CASSQGAGGNSPLHF.

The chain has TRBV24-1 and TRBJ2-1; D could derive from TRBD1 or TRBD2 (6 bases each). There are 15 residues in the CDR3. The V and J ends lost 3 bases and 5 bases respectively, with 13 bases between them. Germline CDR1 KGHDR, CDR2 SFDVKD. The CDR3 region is CATSDARRGHNEQFF. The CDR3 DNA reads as TGTGCCACCAGTGATGCAAGACGGGGGCACAATGAGCAGTTCTTC.

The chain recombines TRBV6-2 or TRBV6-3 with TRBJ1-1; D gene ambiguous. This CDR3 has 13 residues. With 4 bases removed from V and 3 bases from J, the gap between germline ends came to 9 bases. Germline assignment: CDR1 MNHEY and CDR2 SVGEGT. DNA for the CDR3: TGTGCCAGCAGTTCCGGCAGACACACTGAAGCTTTCTTT. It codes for CASSSGRHTEAFF.

The CDR3: CAMGWVRGYTF. CDR3 sequence (DNA): TGTGCCATGGGGTGGGTCCGGGGCTACACCTTC. The chain combines TRBV30 with TRBJ1-2; D not resolved. CDR3 length: 11 amino acids. V lost 8 bases, J lost 8 bases, and 15 bases lay in between. The V gene's germline CDR1 is GTSNPN and CDR2 SVGIG (reference sequence). Drawing the rest from reference TRBV30 and TRBJ1-2, the complete variable domain is SQTIHQWPATLVQPVGSPLSLECTVEGTSNPNLYWYRQAAGRGLQLLFYSVGIGQISSEVPQNLSASRPQDRQFILSSKKLLLSDSGFYLCAMGWVRGYTFGSGTRLTVV.

The CDR3, as DNA: TGTGCCAGCACTGAACAGGGGCCCAATCAGCCCCAGCATTTT. It codes for CASTEQGPNQPQHF. This chain joins TRBV28 and TRBJ1-5, with TRBD1 identical over 7 bases. J was trimmed by 3 bases and V by 7 bases; bases with no gene match: 6. CDR1 is MDHEN and CDR2 is SYDVKM in the germline V gene. This CDR3 contains 14 residues.

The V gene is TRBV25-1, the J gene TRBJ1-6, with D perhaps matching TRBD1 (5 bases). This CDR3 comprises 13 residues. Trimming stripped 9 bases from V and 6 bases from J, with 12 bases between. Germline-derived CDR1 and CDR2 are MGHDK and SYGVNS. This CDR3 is CASQGRGNSPLHF. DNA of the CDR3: TGTGCCAGTCAGGGAAGGGGTAATTCACCCCTCCACTTT.

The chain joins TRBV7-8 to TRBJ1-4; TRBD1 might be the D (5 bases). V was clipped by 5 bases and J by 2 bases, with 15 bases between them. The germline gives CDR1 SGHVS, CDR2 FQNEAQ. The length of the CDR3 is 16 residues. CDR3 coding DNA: TGTGCCAGCAGCCGAAGTGGGGGAGCCACTAATGAAAAACTGTTTTTT. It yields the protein CASSRSGGATNEKLFF.

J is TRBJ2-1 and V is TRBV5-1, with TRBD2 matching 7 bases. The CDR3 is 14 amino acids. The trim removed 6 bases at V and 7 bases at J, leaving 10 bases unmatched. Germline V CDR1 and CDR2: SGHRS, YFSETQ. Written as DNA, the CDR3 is TGCGCCAGCAATCGGGGTAGCGGGTTTAATGAGCAGTTCTTC. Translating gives CASNRGSGFNEQFF. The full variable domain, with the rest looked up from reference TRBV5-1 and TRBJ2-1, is KAGVTQTPRYLIKTRGQQVTLSCSPISGHRSVSWYQQTPGQGLQFLFEYFSETQRNKGNFPGRFSGRQFSNSRSEMNVSTLELGDSALYLCASNRGSGFNEQFFGPGTRLTVL.

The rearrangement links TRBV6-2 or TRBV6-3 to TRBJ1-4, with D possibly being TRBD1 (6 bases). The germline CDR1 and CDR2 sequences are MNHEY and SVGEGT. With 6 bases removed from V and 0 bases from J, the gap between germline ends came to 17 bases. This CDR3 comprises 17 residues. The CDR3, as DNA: TGTGCCAGCAGCCCAGTGGGACACGAAACAACTAATGAAAAACTGTTTTTT. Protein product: CASSPVGHETTNEKLFF.

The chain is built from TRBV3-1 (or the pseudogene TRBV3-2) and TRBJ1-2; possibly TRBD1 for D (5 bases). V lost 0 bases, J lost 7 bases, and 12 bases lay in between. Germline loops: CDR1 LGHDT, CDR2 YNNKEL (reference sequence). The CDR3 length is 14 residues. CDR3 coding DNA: TGTGCCAGCAGCCAAGACAGCAGGGCTGGTGGCTACACCTTC. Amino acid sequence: CASSQDSRAGGYTF.

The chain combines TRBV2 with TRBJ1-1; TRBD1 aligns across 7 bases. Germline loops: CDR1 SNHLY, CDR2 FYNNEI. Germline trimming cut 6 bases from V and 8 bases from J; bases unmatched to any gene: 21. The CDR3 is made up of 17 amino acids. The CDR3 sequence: CASSLSGRPDRVGEAFF. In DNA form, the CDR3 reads TGTGCCAGCAGCCTTTCGGGGCGTCCAGACAGGGTGGGAGAAGCTTTCTTT. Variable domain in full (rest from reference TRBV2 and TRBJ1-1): EPEVTQTPSHQVTQMGQEVILRCVPISNHLYFYWYRQILGQKVEFLVSFYNNEISEKSEIFDDQFSVERPDGSNFTLKIRSTKLEDSAMYFCASSLSGRPDRVGEAFFGQGTRLTVV.

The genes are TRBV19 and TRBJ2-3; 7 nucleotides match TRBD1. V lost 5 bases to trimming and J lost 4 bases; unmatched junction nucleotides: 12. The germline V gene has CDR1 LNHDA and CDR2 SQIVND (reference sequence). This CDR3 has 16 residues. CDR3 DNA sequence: TGTGCCAGTAGTGTTTTTCCCGGGACAGCGCCAGATACGCAGTATTTT. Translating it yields CASSVFPGTAPDTQYF.

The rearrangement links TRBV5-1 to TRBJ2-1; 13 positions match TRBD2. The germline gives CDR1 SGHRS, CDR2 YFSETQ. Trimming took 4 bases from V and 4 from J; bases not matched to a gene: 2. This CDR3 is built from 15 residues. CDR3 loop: CASSILAGGYNEQFF. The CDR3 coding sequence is TGCGCCAGCAGCATACTAGCGGGAGGGTACAATGAGCAGTTCTTC. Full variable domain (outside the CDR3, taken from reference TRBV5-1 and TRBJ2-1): KAGVTQTPRYLIKTRGQQVTLSCSPISGHRSVSWYQQTPGQGLQFLFEYFSETQRNKGNFPGRFSGRQFSNSRSEMNVSTLELGDSALYLCASSILAGGYNEQFFGPGTRLTVL.

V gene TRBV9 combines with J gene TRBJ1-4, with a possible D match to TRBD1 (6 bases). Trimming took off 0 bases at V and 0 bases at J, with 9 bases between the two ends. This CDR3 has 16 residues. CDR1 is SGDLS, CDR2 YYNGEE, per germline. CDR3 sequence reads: CASSVEGGPTNEKLFF. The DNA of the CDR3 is TGTGCCAGCAGCGTAGAGGGGGGACCAACTAATGAAAAACTGTTTTTT.